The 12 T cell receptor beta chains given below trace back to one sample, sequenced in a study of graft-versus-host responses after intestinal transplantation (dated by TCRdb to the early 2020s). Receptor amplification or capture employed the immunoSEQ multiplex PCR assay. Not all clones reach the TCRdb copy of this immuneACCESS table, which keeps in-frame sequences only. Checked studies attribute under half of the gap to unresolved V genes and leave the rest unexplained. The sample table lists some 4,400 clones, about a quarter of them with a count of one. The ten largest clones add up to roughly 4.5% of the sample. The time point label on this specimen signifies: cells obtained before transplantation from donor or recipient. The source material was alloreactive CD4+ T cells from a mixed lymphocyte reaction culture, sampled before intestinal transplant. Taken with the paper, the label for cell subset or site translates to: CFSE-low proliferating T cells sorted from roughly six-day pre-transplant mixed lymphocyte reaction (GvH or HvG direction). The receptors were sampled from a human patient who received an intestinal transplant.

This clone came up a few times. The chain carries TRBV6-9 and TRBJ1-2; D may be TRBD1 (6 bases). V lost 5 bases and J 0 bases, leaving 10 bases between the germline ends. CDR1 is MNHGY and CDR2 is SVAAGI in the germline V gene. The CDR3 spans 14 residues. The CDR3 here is CASSRDTANYGYTF. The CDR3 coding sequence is TGTGCCAGCAGTCGGGACACTGCTAACTATGGCTACACCTTC.

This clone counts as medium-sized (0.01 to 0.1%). CDR3 nucleotide sequence: TGTGCCAGCATGAGGGGATCTAATGAAAAACTGTTTTTT. As protein: CASMRGSNEKLFF. This sequence joins TRBV2 and TRBJ1-4; D perhaps matches TRBD1 (5 bases). CDR3 length: 13 amino acids. CDR1 SNHLY and CDR2 FYNNEI come from the germline V gene. Trimming removed 7 bases at V and 3 bases at J, with 9 bases between. The full variable domain, its missing parts supplied by reference TRBV2 and TRBJ1-4, is EPEVTQTPSHQVTQMGQEVILRCVPISNHLYFYWYRQILGQKVEFLVSFYNNEISEKSEIFDDQFSVERPDGSNFTLKIRSTKLEDSAMYFCASMRGSNEKLFFGSGTQLSVL.

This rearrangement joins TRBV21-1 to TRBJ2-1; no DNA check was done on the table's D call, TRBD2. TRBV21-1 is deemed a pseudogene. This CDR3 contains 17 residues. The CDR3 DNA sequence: TGTGCCAGCAGGTTAGAGGTAGCTACACATTCCGACAATGAGCAGTTCTTC. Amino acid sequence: CASRLEVATHSDNEQFF.

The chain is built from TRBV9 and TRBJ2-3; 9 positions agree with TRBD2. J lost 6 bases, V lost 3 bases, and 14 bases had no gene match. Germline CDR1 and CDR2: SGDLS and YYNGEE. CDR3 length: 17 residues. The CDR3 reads CASSDHLPGLAVDTQYF. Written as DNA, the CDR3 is TGTGCCAGCAGCGATCACCTCCCGGGACTAGCAGTGGATACGCAGTATTTT.

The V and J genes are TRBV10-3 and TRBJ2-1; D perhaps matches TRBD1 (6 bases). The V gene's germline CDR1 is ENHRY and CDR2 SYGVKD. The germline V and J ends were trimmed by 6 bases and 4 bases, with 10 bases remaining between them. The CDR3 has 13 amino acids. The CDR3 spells CAISRDNYNEQFF. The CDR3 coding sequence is TGTGCCATCAGCCGGGACAATTACAATGAGCAGTTCTTC.

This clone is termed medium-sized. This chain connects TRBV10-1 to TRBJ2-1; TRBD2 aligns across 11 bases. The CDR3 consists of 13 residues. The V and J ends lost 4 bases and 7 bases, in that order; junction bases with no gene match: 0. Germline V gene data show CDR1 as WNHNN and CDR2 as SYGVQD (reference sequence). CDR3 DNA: TGCGCCAGCAGTGGGACTAGCGGGAATGAGCAGTTCTTC. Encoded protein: CASSGTSGNEQFF.

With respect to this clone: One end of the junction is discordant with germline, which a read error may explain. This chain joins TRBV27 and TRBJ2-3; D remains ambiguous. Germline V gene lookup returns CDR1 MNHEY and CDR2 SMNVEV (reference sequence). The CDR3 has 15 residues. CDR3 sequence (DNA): TGTGCCAGCAGTTCACTTAGTGGTGTCACAGATACGCTGTATTTT. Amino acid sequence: CASSSLSGVTDTLYF.

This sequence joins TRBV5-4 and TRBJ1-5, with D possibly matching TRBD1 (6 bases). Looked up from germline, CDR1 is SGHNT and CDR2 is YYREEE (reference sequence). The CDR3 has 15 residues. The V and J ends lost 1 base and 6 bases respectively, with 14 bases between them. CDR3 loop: CASSLFWGQGQPQHF. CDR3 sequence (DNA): TGTGCCAGCAGCTTGTTTTGGGGGCAAGGTCAGCCCCAGCATTTT.

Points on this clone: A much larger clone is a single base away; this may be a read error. The CDR3 here is CARSQGLAGGMSNTGELFF. CDR3 bases: TGCGCCCGCAGCCAGGGACTAGCGGGGGGGATGTCGAACACCGGGGAGCTGTTTTTT. V usage is TRBV4-1 and J usage is TRBJ2-2; TRBD2 aligns across 16 bases. Germline values: CDR1 MGHRA, CDR2 YSYEKL. CDR3 length: 19 residues.

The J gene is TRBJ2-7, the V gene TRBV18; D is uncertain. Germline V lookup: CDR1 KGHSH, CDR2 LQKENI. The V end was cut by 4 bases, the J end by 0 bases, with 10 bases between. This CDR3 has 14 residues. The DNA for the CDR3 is TGTGCCAGCTCACGAGTACAGTACTCCTACGAGCAGTACTTC. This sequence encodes CASSRVQYSYEQYF.

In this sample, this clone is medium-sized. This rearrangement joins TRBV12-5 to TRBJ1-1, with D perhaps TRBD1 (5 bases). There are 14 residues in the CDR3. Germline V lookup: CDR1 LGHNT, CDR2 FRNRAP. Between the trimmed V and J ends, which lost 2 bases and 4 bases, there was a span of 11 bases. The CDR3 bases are TGTGCTAGTGGTTTGTTTGGGGGGATCACTGAAGCTTTCTTT. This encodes CASGLFGGITEAFF.

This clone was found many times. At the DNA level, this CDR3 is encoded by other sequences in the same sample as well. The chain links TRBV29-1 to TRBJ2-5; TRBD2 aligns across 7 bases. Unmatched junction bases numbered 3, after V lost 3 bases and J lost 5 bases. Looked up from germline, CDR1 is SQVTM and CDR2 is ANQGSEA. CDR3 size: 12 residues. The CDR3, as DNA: TGCAGCGTTGAGGGGGGGTGGGAGACCCAGTACTTC. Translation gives CSVEGGWETQYF.